This T cell receptor beta chain derives from a study of blood T cell repertoires in COVID-19. Whole-study context: Nucleic acid was either cDNA or gDNA, and it came from T cells, B-cell-depleted T cells, or PBMCs.

The CDR3 has 14 amino acids. In germline, CDR1 is SEHNR, CDR2 FQNEAQ (reference sequence). Trimming removed 5 bases at V and 6 bases at J, with 13 bases between. As handled by the study authors: Scientists estimated how many nucleated cells there were by amplifying reference gene primers. Sequencing was performed with immunoSEQ multiplex PCR; in TCRdb, only in-frame clones are kept and a portion is missing. V, J and clone size reflect that table, while D and trimming were determined from the DNA. Of a few hundred thousand clones in the sample, roughly 88% were seen once. Material for sequencing was peripheral blood. The genes are TRBV7-9 and TRBJ2-2, with D possibly matching TRBD2 (5 bases). The origin of this receptor is a woman aged 25 to 39 with active or convalescent COVID-19. The CDR3 DNA is TGTGCCAGCAGCCCCGGGCGGGCCTCCGGGGAGCTGTTTTTT. It codes for CASSPGRASGELFF. The whole variable domain, filled in from reference TRBV7-9 and TRBJ2-2, reads DTGVSQNPRHKITKRGQNVTFRCDPISEHNRLYWYRQTLGQGPEFLTYFQNEAQLEKSRLLSDRFSAERPKGSFSTLEIQRTEQGDSAMYLCASSPGRASGELFFGEGSRLTVL.